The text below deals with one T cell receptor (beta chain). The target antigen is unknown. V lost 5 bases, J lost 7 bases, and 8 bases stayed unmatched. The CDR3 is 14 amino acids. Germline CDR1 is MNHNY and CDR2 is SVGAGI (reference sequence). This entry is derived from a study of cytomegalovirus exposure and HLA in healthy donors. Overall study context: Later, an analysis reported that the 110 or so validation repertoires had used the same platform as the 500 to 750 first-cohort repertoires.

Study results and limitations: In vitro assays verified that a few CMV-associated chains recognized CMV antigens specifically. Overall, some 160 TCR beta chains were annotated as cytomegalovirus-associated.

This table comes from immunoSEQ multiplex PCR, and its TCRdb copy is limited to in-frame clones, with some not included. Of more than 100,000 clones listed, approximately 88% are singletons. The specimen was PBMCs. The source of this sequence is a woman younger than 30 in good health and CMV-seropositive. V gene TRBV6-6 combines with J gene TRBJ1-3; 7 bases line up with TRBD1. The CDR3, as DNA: TGTGCCAGCAGTCGTGACAGGGATAGGAACACCATATATTTT. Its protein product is CASSRDRDRNTIYF.